This TCR beta chain was captured in a study of blood T cells in healthy people across ages. Study findings and constraints: A roughly linear age-dependent decrease characterized TCR beta diversity per million T cells.

This clonotype was counted at least ten times. Its specificity is unknown. PBMCs numbering at least 6.5 million were isolated per sample. Primed by a sample-barcoded 5' primer and a J-beta primer mix, a second PCR proceeded for 7 to 11 cycles. Tagging of each cDNA molecule was performed by a template-switch adaptor with 12 random nucleotides. TCRdb analysed the 5' RACE reads with MiXCR anew, one entry per CDR3 protein. There are 1.5 million to 2 million distinct CDR3 sequences in the sample; roughly 30% occur only once, and 7.7% lies in the top ten. There are 15 residues in the CDR3. Germline assignment: CDR1 ENHRY and CDR2 SYGVKD. Trimming took 4 bases from V and 8 from J; bases not matched to a gene: 7.

V gene TRBV10-3 combines with J gene TRBJ2-1; 11 bases line up with TRBD1. Sequencing was performed on blood. This sequence originates from a woman aged 25-40 years in good health. CDR3 loop: CAISGKDRGRDEQFF. The DNA of the CDR3 is TGTGCCATCAGTGGCAAGGACAGGGGGCGCGATGAGCAGTTCTTC.